What follows are 31 T cell receptor beta chains derived from one specimen sequenced in a study of shared clonotypes between healthy human individuals. Naive CD8 isolation took CD45RO-negative cells positively selected for CCR7 and excluded terminally differentiated effector memory CD45RA+ cells. Sequencing used immunoSEQ multiplex PCR; TCRdb keeps in-frame clones, though not all of them. This sample has more than 2 million clones, with roughly 93% found just once. The sample taken for sequencing was naive CD8+ T cells from PBMCs. These receptor sequences come from a man younger than 35 in good health. Some clones in this sample may be carry-over from other donors' samples.

J is TRBJ1-5 and V is TRBV27; D is possibly TRBD1 (5 bases). The germline CDR1 and CDR2 sequences are MNHEY and SMNVEV (reference sequence). V gave up 5 bases and J gave up 5 bases, with 19 bases separating them. The length of the CDR3 is 16 residues. CDR3: CASSPPPRQGYQPQHF. CDR3 bases: TGTGCCAGCAGTCCCCCCCCACGGCAGGGCTATCAGCCCCAGCATTTT.

Notes on this clone: One junction end disagrees with the germline gene, perhaps due to a read error. The chain links TRBV5-8 to TRBJ2-5; TRBD1 is a possible D gene (5 bases). Germline V gene sequence: CDR1 SGHTS, CDR2 YDEGEE. This CDR3 is built from 13 residues. CDR3 in DNA: TGTGCCAGCAGCTTGGCCGGTGGGGCCCCCCGCAACTTC. It yields the protein CASSLAGGAPRNF.

The chain recombines TRBV5-4 with TRBJ2-7, with 11 bases matching TRBD2. The CDR3 runs to 15 residues. Germline lookup yields CDR1 SGHNT and CDR2 YYREEE (reference sequence). V was pared by 0 bases and J by 6 bases, with 5 bases of the junction left unmatched. The DNA of the CDR3 is TGTGCCAGCAGCTTGGTGACTAGCGGGACTGGCGAGCAGTACTTC. Protein product: CASSLVTSGTGEQYF.

V gene TRBV5-6 combines with J gene TRBJ2-1, with D perhaps TRBD1 (5 bases). Germline CDR1 SGHDT, CDR2 YYEEEE. The CDR3 has 15 residues. V lost 5 bases and J 4 bases, leaving 16 bases between the germline ends. The CDR3 nucleotides are TGTGCCAGCAGGGCAAAATTACAGGAGTACAATGAGCAGTTCTTC. This encodes CASRAKLQEYNEQFF.

The chain carries TRBV19 and TRBJ2-1; D ambiguous. This CDR3 has 14 residues. V was pared by 7 bases and J by 3 bases, with 13 bases between. Germline values: CDR1 LNHDA, CDR2 SQIVND (reference sequence). In DNA form, the CDR3 reads TGTGCCAGTACCCCTAGGGCCCACTACAATGAGCAGTTCTTC. Translated, it gives CASTPRAHYNEQFF.

The V and J genes are TRBV6-1 and TRBJ1-2, with TRBD1 matching over 8 bases. V was clipped by 4 bases and J by 5 bases; unmatched bases: 12. Looked up from germline, CDR1 is MNHNS and CDR2 is SASEGT. The CDR3 length is 16 residues. The CDR3 DNA sequence: TGTGCCAGCAGTGGCCTAAGAGGGACAGGAGGGTATGGCTACACCTTC. This gives the protein CASSGLRGTGGYGYTF.

The chain joins TRBV27 to TRBJ2-3; TRBD2 agrees at 8 bases. CDR1 is MNHEY and CDR2 is SMNVEV in the germline V gene (reference sequence). After removal of 7 bases from V and 3 bases from J, the junction contained 18 bases not matched to a gene. The CDR3 spans 18 residues. The CDR3 protein is CASNFLGSPGGGTDTQYF. Written as DNA, the CDR3 is TGTGCCAGCAACTTCCTCGGCTCGCCGGGAGGGGGAACAGATACGCAGTATTTT.

In DNA, the CDR3 is TGTGCCAGTAGTATCGGAGCAGGGTACAGCAATCAGCCCCAGCATTTT. Amino acids: CASSIGAGYSNQPQHF. The chain employs TRBV19 and TRBJ1-5, with a weak D call TRBD1 (5 bases). V lost 3 bases to trimming and J lost 1 base, with 13 bases between them. Germline CDR1 LNHDA, CDR2 SQIVND (reference sequence). This CDR3 spans 16 amino acids.

The chain is built from TRBV28 and TRBJ1-5; D unresolved. V lost 5 bases and J 2 bases, leaving 10 bases between the germline ends. The CDR3 has 14 amino acids. Per the germline V gene, CDR1 is MDHEN and CDR2 is SYDVKM. CDR3 coding DNA: TGTGCCAGCAGTGAGGTGTTCGGCAATCAGCCCCAGCATTTT. This encodes CASSEVFGNQPQHF.

The V and J genes are TRBV28 and TRBJ1-1; D may be TRBD1 (5 bases). V shed 3 bases and J shed 0 bases, with 20 bases lying between them. Germline V gene sequence: CDR1 MDHEN, CDR2 SYDVKM. This CDR3 comprises 18 residues. The CDR3 DNA reads TGTGCCAGCAGTTTCCCCTACCCTCGACAGTTCATGAACACTGAAGCTTTCTTT. The encoded protein is CASSFPYPRQFMNTEAFF.

In this sample, this clone turned up once. V is TRBV5-1 and J is TRBJ2-1, with 9 positions matching TRBD2. The CDR3 consists of 17 residues. The V segment lost 2 bases and the J segment 2 bases; nucleotides outside the gene matches: 8. In germline, CDR1 is SGHRS, CDR2 YFSETQ. The CDR3 DNA is TGCGCCAGCAGCTTCGCCCGACTAGCGGCTACCTACAATGAGCAGTTCTTC. This translates into CASSFARLAATYNEQFF.

The genes are TRBV28 and TRBJ1-1, with D unclear. Germline CDR1 reads MDHEN; CDR2 reads SYDVKM. V was pared by 6 bases and J by 10 bases, with 21 bases between. The CDR3 totals 14 residues. CDR3 sequence reads: CASSNRFGLFGAFF. Written as DNA, the CDR3 is TGTGCCAGCAGCAATCGCTTCGGGTTGTTTGGAGCTTTCTTT. The variable domain in full, completed from reference TRBV28 and TRBJ1-1, reads DVKVTQSSRYLVKRTGEKVFLECVQDMDHENMFWYRQDPGLGLRLIYFSYDVKMKEKGDIPEGYSVSREKKERFSLILESASTNQTSMYLCASSNRFGLFGAFFGQGTRLTVV.

The rearrangement uses TRBV11-2 and TRBJ2-7, with 7 bases that match TRBD2. This CDR3 contains 16 residues. Germline trimming cut 3 bases from V and 3 bases from J; bases unmatched to any gene: 11. Germline-derived CDR1 and CDR2 are SGHAT and FQNNGV. CDR3 sequence (DNA): TGTGCCAGCAGCTTGCTTGCGGGAGCTATAAACTACGAGCAGTACTTC. It specifies CASSLLAGAINYEQYF.

The V call is TRBV7-9, the J call TRBJ2-3, with 9 positions matching TRBD1. This CDR3 is 16 amino acids long. The V and J ends lost 8 bases and 6 bases, in that order; junction bases with no gene match: 15. The germline V gene encodes CDR1 SEHNR and CDR2 FQNEAQ (reference sequence). This CDR3 is CASSYPPTGGMDTQYF. The CDR3 DNA reads TGTGCCAGCTCCTACCCACCGACAGGGGGGATGGATACGCAGTATTTT.

The rearrangement joins TRBV5-1 to TRBJ2-7; D unresolved. Trimming took 4 bases from V and 3 from J, leaving 5 bases between them. The CDR3 extends over 11 amino acids. Per the germline V gene, CDR1 is SGHRS and CDR2 is YFSETQ. The CDR3 is CASSQDYEQYF. CDR3 nucleotides: TGCGCCAGCAGCCAAGACTACGAGCAGTACTTC.

This clone was seen once. The rearrangement links TRBV6-1 to TRBJ1-5; D is possibly TRBD1 (5 bases). Germline V gives CDR1 MNHNS, CDR2 SASEGT. V was trimmed by 3 bases and J by 6 bases, leaving 15 bases between them. CDR3 length equals 15 residues. The CDR3 bases are TGTGCCAGCAGTGACCCCCAGGGTTTCGGTCAGCCCCAGCATTTT. Amino acid sequence: CASSDPQGFGQPQHF.

The V and J genes are TRBV4-1 and TRBJ1-2; D may be TRBD1 (6 bases). Trimming took 0 bases from V and 0 from J, leaving 11 bases between them. The CDR3 length is 16 residues. Germline CDR1 is MGHRA and CDR2 is YSYEKL. The chain's CDR3 is CASSQERAGANYGYTF. The CDR3 DNA reads TGCGCCAGCAGCCAAGAAAGGGCAGGGGCTAACTATGGCTACACCTTC.

CDR3 nucleotide sequence: TGTGCCAGCAGTTCCCCCCACGAGGGGAATTGGGCCGGGGAGCTGTTTTTT. It translates to CASSSPHEGNWAGELFF. This chain joins TRBV28 and TRBJ2-2; D is possibly TRBD1 or TRBD2 (5 bases each). Trimming took off 4 bases at V and 6 bases at J, with 21 bases between the two ends. This CDR3 comprises 17 residues. Germline values: CDR1 MDHEN, CDR2 SYDVKM.

The chain is built from TRBV27 and TRBJ2-2, with 9 bases identical to TRBD1. CDR1 and CDR2 from the germline V gene are MNHEY and SMNVEV (reference sequence). V lost 4 bases to trimming and J lost 7 bases; unmatched junction nucleotides: 7. The CDR3 sequence is 15 residues long. The chain's CDR3 is CASSSQNRGRGELFF. DNA for the CDR3: TGTGCCAGCAGTTCACAAAACAGGGGGCGCGGGGAGCTGTTTTTT.

This chain uses TRBV20-1 with TRBJ1-4; TRBD1 aligns across 9 bases. The CDR3 covers 11 residues. Germline V lookup: CDR1 DFQATT, CDR2 SNEGSKA (reference sequence). The J segment lost 16 bases and the V segment lost 6 bases, leaving 9 bases of the junction unmatched. The CDR3 DNA sequence: TGCAGTGCCGGGGACAGGGCGGTGCCGTTTTTT. This sequence encodes CSAGDRAVPFF.

This chain joins TRBV6-5 and TRBJ1-1; 10 positions agree with TRBD1. The germline gives CDR1 MNHEY, CDR2 SVGAGI. With 5 bases clipped from V and 5 bases from J, the junction kept 8 bases outside the gene matches. CDR3 size: 15 residues. The CDR3 DNA is TGTGCCAGCAGTACCCGACAGGGGGCGAGGACTGAAGCTTTCTTT. Its translation: CASSTRQGARTEAFF.

The V call is TRBV7-2, the J call TRBJ2-1, with 11 bases identical to TRBD2. With V trimmed by 5 bases and J by 6 bases, 12 bases remained unmatched. CDR3 length equals 17 residues. Per the germline V gene, CDR1 is SGHTA and CDR2 is FQGNSA. DNA for the CDR3: TGTGCCAGCAGCATAAGACTAGCGGGGACTCTAACCAATGAGCAGTTCTTC. Protein sequence: CASSIRLAGTLTNEQFF.

In regard to this clone: This sample also contains other DNA sequences that code for the same CDR3. The V and J genes are TRBV9 and TRBJ2-1, with D perhaps assigned TRBD1 or TRBD2 (5 bases each). This CDR3 is 11 amino acids long. V was clipped by 5 bases and J by 7 bases, with 7 bases between them. Germline loops: CDR1 SGDLS, CDR2 YYNGEE. CDR3 nucleotides: TGTGCCAGCAGTGAGGGGAATGAGCAGTTCTTC. Translation gives CASSEGNEQFF.

The V call is TRBV4-3, the J call TRBJ2-7; 9 bases align to TRBD1. CDR1 and CDR2 from the germline V gene are LGHNA and YSLEER. This CDR3 spans 15 amino acids. Trimming cost V 6 bases and J 2 bases; bases outside gene matches: 8. The CDR3 sequence: CASREGTGPTYEQYF. CDR3 coding DNA: TGCGCCAGCAGGGAAGGGACAGGGCCCACCTACGAGCAGTACTTC.

The rearrangement joins TRBV7-9 to TRBJ1-2; 7 bases fit TRBD1. Per the germline V gene, CDR1 is SEHNR and CDR2 is FQNEAQ (reference sequence). With V trimmed by 5 bases and J by 4 bases, 13 bases remained unmatched. CDR3 length: 16 amino acids. CDR3 residues: CASSQNRDSSLYGYTF. The CDR3 DNA reads TGTGCCAGCAGCCAGAACCGGGACAGCTCCCTCTATGGCTACACCTTC.

The chain links TRBV7-9 to TRBJ2-1; D is uncertain. The ends were cut back, 1 base at V and 0 bases at J, with 10 bases in the middle. CDR1 is SEHNR and CDR2 is FQNEAQ in the germline V gene (reference sequence). The CDR3 loop spans 16 amino acids. The CDR3 loop is CASSLGPSSSYNEQFF. CDR3 nucleotide sequence: TGTGCCAGCAGCTTAGGCCCCTCGAGCTCCTACAATGAGCAGTTCTTC. Full variable domain (missing parts from reference TRBV7-9 and TRBJ2-1): DTGVSQNPRHKITKRGQNVTFRCDPISEHNRLYWYRQTLGQGPEFLTYFQNEAQLEKSRLLSDRFSAERPKGSFSTLEIQRTEQGDSAMYLCASSLGPSSSYNEQFFGPGTRLTVL.

The chain is built from TRBV28 and TRBJ1-1; a weak D match, TRBD1 (6 bases). Germline-derived CDR1 and CDR2 are MDHEN and SYDVKM. The germline V and J ends were trimmed by 2 bases and 1 base, with 8 bases remaining between them. The CDR3 is 14 residues long. The CDR3 region is CASSLGQWNTEAFF. CDR3 bases: TGTGCCAGCAGTTTAGGACAGTGGAACACTGAAGCTTTCTTT.

This rearrangement joins TRBV27 to TRBJ1-5; D may be TRBD1 (5 bases). Germline V gives CDR1 MNHEY, CDR2 SMNVEV (reference sequence). The CDR3 covers 16 residues. V gave up 5 bases and J gave up 0 bases, with 14 bases separating them. The CDR3 sequence is CASSPLTEYSNQPQHF. The CDR3 nucleotides read TGTGCCAGCAGTCCCCTGACAGAATATAGCAATCAGCCCCAGCATTTT.

The chain carries TRBV7-8 and TRBJ2-7; no clear D. This CDR3 has 14 residues. Germline lookup yields CDR1 SGHVS and CDR2 FQNEAQ. V shed 3 bases and J shed 0 bases, with 9 bases lying between them. CDR3 in amino acids: CASSFFRSSYEQYF. The CDR3 DNA sequence: TGTGCCAGCAGCTTTTTCCGCAGCTCCTACGAGCAGTACTTC. Variable domain in full (rest from reference TRBV7-8 and TRBJ2-7): GAGVSQSPRYKVAKRGQDVALRCDPISGHVSLFWYQQALGQGPEFLTYFQNEAQLDKSGLPSDRFFAERPEGSVSTLKIQRTQQEDSAVYLCASSFFRSSYEQYFGPGTRLTVT.

The chain is built from TRBV27 and TRBJ2-1; a weak D match, TRBD2 (6 bases). CDR3 length: 16 amino acids. V was shortened by 0 bases and J by 5 bases, with 14 bases between the two germline ends. The germline V gene encodes CDR1 MNHEY and CDR2 SMNVEV (reference sequence). CDR3 in DNA: TGTGCCAGCAGTTTATCCGGTCTCGGGAGAAACAATGAGCAGTTCTTC. Translating it yields CASSLSGLGRNNEQFF.

This chain uses TRBV30 with TRBJ1-2; D remains ambiguous. Deletions cut 8 bases from V and 8 bases from J, with 12 bases between. The CDR3 is made up of 10 amino acids. Germline assignment: CDR1 GTSNPN and CDR2 SVGIG (reference sequence). CDR3 protein: CAATGEGYTF. For the CDR3, the DNA is TGTGCCGCGACCGGGGAGGGCTACACCTTC.